The next 18 T cell receptor beta chains were all read from a single sample in a study of coeliac disease. Clones were read by immunoSEQ multiplex PCR, and TCRdb kept only the in-frame ones, dropping some. The sample includes approximately 2,500 clones, over 65% seen only once; the top ten take about 15%. Sequenced input: lymphocytes from the gut lamina propria. These receptors originate from a human donor without celiac disease.

This clone was counted only a few times. The rearrangement joins TRBV2 to TRBJ1-6; D perhaps matches TRBD1 (5 bases). The ends were cut back, 9 bases at V and 6 bases at J, with 21 bases in the middle. The germline V gene has CDR1 SNHLY and CDR2 FYNNEI. The CDR3 consists of 16 residues. This chain's CDR3 is CARQSSRGKGNSPLHF. The CDR3 region has the DNA TGTGCCAGACAATCATCAAGGGGAAAGGGTAATTCACCCCTCCACTTT.

The chain is built from TRBV7-9 and TRBJ2-1; possible D gene TRBD2, 5 bases. There are 14 residues in the CDR3. The germline V gene encodes CDR1 SEHNR and CDR2 FQNEAQ (reference sequence). V was pared by 0 bases and J by 6 bases, with 9 bases between. CDR3 DNA sequence: TGTGCCAGCAGCTTAGCGGACTGGTTCAATGAGCAGTTCTTC. This sequence encodes CASSLADWFNEQFF.

The genes are TRBV29-1 and TRBJ2-1, with D maybe TRBD1 (6 bases). CDR3 length: 12 residues. Germline V lookup: CDR1 SQVTM, CDR2 ANQGSEA. Trimming left V 7 bases short and J 9 bases short, with 16 bases between. This CDR3 is CSAEQGFSEQFF. The CDR3 region has the DNA TGCAGCGCCGAACAGGGTTTTAGTGAGCAGTTCTTC.

The rearrangement uses TRBV10-3 and TRBJ2-5, with D possibly TRBD1 on 7 matching bases. V lost 2 bases and J lost 4, with 14 bases in between. CDR3 length: 15 amino acids. Germline loops: CDR1 ENHRY, CDR2 SYGVKD. CDR3 in amino acids: CAISESQGGGETQYF. CDR3 nucleotides: TGTGCCATCAGTGAGAGCCAGGGGGGAGGAGAGACCCAGTACTTC.

The chain recombines TRBV19 with TRBJ2-7, with 9 positions matching TRBD1. This CDR3 is built from 13 residues. The germline V gene has CDR1 LNHDA and CDR2 SQIVND (reference sequence). V lost 4 bases, J lost 4 bases, and 2 bases stayed unmatched. The CDR3 DNA is TGTGCCAGTAGTAAGGGACAGGGATACGAGCAGTACTTC. Translated, it gives CASSKGQGYEQYF.

The chain combines TRBV2 with TRBJ2-1; D is uncertain. Germline-derived CDR1 and CDR2 are SNHLY and FYNNEI. The CDR3 runs to 12 residues. V was cut by 5 bases and J by 12 bases, with 14 bases left in between. The CDR3 loop is CASSPPALAQFF. The CDR3 nucleotides read TGTGCCAGCAGTCCCCCCGCTTTGGCGCAGTTCTTC.

V is TRBV6-4 and J is TRBJ1-1; 7 nucleotides line up with TRBD1. Germline V CDR1 and CDR2: MRHNA, SNTAGT. CDR3 length: 15 residues. Losses at the gene ends were 9 bases for V and 0 bases for J; bases not matched to a gene: 10. Here the CDR3 DNA reads TGTGCCAGGTTCGGCGGGACAGTTTTGAACACTGAAGCTTTCTTT. It is translated as CARFGGTVLNTEAFF.

Only a few counts were recorded for this clone. The chain recombines TRBV6-1 with TRBJ2-1, with 8 nucleotides matching TRBD1. The J segment lost 6 bases and the V segment lost 6 bases, leaving 4 bases of the junction unmatched. In germline, CDR1 is MNHNS, CDR2 SASEGT. The length of the CDR3 is 13 residues. CDR3 sequence reads: CASRGTGPNEQFF. CDR3 DNA: TGTGCCAGCAGAGGGACAGGCCCCAATGAGCAGTTCTTC.

In DNA form, the CDR3 reads TGTGCCAGCTCGATGGACAGGGGGGGCACTGAAGCTTTCTTT. Protein: CASSMDRGGTEAFF. J is TRBJ1-1 and V is TRBV18, with 10 positions matching TRBD1. The CDR3 sequence is 14 residues long. J lost 4 bases, V lost 6 bases, and 5 bases had no gene match. Germline V CDR1 and CDR2: KGHSH, LQKENI.

The chain joins TRBV7-3 to TRBJ1-6, with TRBD1 as a possible D gene (5 bases). Trimming stripped 5 bases from V and 7 bases from J, with 18 bases between. Germline CDR1 reads SGHTA; CDR2 reads FQGTGA. The CDR3 sequence is 16 residues long. CDR3 loop: CASSPSGKGNNSPLHF. The CDR3 DNA reads TGTGCCAGCAGCCCGTCGGGTAAGGGGAACAATTCACCCCTCCACTTT.

The V and J genes are TRBV7-9 and TRBJ1-1; tentatively, D is TRBD1 (6 bases). The CDR3 is made up of 13 amino acids. The ends were cut back, 2 bases at V and 7 bases at J, with 11 bases in the middle. In germline, CDR1 is SEHNR, CDR2 FQNEAQ (reference sequence). This CDR3 reads CASSLSSGDEAFF. For the CDR3, the DNA is TGTGCCAGCAGCTTATCTTCAGGGGATGAAGCTTTCTTT. The full variable domain, its missing parts supplied by reference TRBV7-9 and TRBJ1-1, is DTGVSQNPRHKITKRGQNVTFRCDPISEHNRLYWYRQTLGQGPEFLTYFQNEAQLEKSRLLSDRFSAERPKGSFSTLEIQRTEQGDSAMYLCASSLSSGDEAFFGQGTRLTVV.

This clone has a handful of counts. V gene TRBV9 combines with J gene TRBJ1-3; TRBD1 might be the D (5 bases). V lost 3 bases and J 3 bases, leaving 25 bases between the germline ends. CDR1 and CDR2 from the germline V gene are SGDLS and YYNGEE. The CDR3 runs 19 residues. This CDR3 is CASSAARGFDRRGGNTIYF. CDR3 coding DNA: TGTGCCAGCAGCGCGGCGCGGGGCTTTGACAGAAGGGGTGGAAACACCATATATTTT.

V usage is TRBV15 and J usage is TRBJ2-3, with TRBD2 matching 11 bases. CDR1 and CDR2 (germline): LNHNV, YYDKDF (reference sequence). The V gene end was trimmed by 0 bases and the J gene end by 4 bases; junction bases not matched to a gene: 12. The CDR3 has 19 residues. The CDR3 DNA reads as TGTGCCACCAGCAGAGATAGGGGGAAGACTAGCGGGGTTGCAGATACGCAGTATTTT. Translation: CATSRDRGKTSGVADTQYF.

A single count supports this clone. The V call is TRBV6-5, the J call TRBJ2-7; TRBD2 matches 9 bases. Germline loops: CDR1 MNHEY, CDR2 SVGAGI. The J segment lost 2 bases and the V segment lost 4 bases, leaving 6 bases of the junction unmatched. The CDR3 spans 15 residues. In DNA form, the CDR3 reads TGTGCCAGCAGTTTTAGCGGGAGAGGGCCCTACGAGCAGTACTTC. Its protein is CASSFSGRGPYEQYF.

By sample share, this clone is large (0.1 to 1%). V gene TRBV2 combines with J gene TRBJ2-7; 8 bases are shared with TRBD1. The CDR3 is 14 residues long. The ends lost 7 bases at V and 2 bases at J; junction bases unmatched: 7. Germline V gene lookup returns CDR1 SNHLY and CDR2 FYNNEI. CDR3 in amino acids: CASTPRDRTYEQYF. The CDR3, as DNA: TGTGCCAGCACCCCCCGGGACAGGACCTACGAGCAGTACTTC.

The genes are TRBV7-9 and TRBJ1-4; 8 nucleotides agree with TRBD1. Germline V CDR1 and CDR2: SEHNR, FQNEAQ (reference sequence). The V gene end was trimmed by 2 bases and the J gene end by 8 bases; junction bases not matched to a gene: 4. The CDR3 sequence is 14 residues long. CDR3 residues: CASSLLRDREKLFF. CDR3 bases: TGTGCCAGCAGCTTACTCCGGGACAGGGAAAAACTGTTTTTT.

V usage is TRBV27 and J usage is TRBJ2-3, with 15 bases that match TRBD2. V was clipped by 6 bases and J by 4 bases; unmatched bases: 8. The V gene's germline CDR1 is MNHEY and CDR2 SMNVEV (reference sequence). The CDR3 contains 17 residues. CDR3 region: CASSPGTSGRSADTQYF. Here the CDR3 DNA reads TGTGCCAGCAGCCCAGGGACTAGCGGGAGGTCGGCAGATACGCAGTATTTT.

The rearrangement uses TRBV5-1 and TRBJ2-2; 10 nucleotides match TRBD2. Germline assignment: CDR1 SGHRS and CDR2 YFSETQ. V was pared by 0 bases and J by 9 bases, with 8 bases of the junction left unmatched. This CDR3 spans 16 amino acids. CDR3 DNA sequence: TGCGCCAGCAGCTTGGAGCCAGCGGGAGGGCCAAGGGAGCTGTTTTTT. Translated: CASSLEPAGGPRELFF.